This entry lists 22 T cell receptor beta chains sequenced from one sample in a study of radiotherapy plus CTLA-4 blockade in lung cancer. Assay used: immunoSEQ multiplex PCR; TCRdb lists only in-frame clones, some missing. The sample comprises more than 75,000 clones, 65% to 75% of which are singletons, and 2.5% to 3% rests with the top ten. This material consisted of peripheral blood, taken from a patient treated with radiotherapy plus ipilimumab. These receptors came from a human donor with non-small cell lung cancer who had a partial response to radiotherapy plus ipilimumab. Some clones in this sample may be carry-over from other donors' samples.

The chain has TRBV6-1 and TRBJ2-6; D is undetermined. Germline V gene lookup returns CDR1 MNHNS and CDR2 SASEGT. The CDR3 runs 16 residues. Trimming removed 0 bases at V and 0 bases at J, with 6 bases between. DNA for the CDR3: TGTGCCAGCAGTGAAGCGGGCAGCTCTGGGGCCAACGTCCTGACTTTC. Amino acid sequence: CASSEAGSSGANVLTF.

The chain links TRBV5-8 to TRBJ2-7, with D perhaps matching TRBD1 (6 bases). This CDR3 is built from 14 residues. Per the germline V gene, CDR1 is SGHTS and CDR2 is YDEGEE. V lost 4 bases and J lost 3, with 14 bases in between. The CDR3 spells CASSRGHSVYEQYF. CDR3 DNA sequence: TGTGCCAGCAGCCGGGGACACTCAGTCTACGAGCAGTACTTC.

V is TRBV6-1 and J is TRBJ2-1; unclear D gene. CDR3 length equals 11 residues. Looked up from germline, CDR1 is MNHNS and CDR2 is SASEGT. Trimming took off 5 bases at V and 4 bases at J, with 3 bases between the two ends. This CDR3 reads CASSPYNEQFF. CDR3 DNA: TGTGCCAGCAGTCCATACAATGAGCAGTTCTTC.

V is TRBV11-2 and J is TRBJ1-4; D is uncertain. The germline V gene encodes CDR1 SGHAT and CDR2 FQNNGV. Trimming cost V 1 base and J 10 bases, with 13 bases left between them. This CDR3 comprises 14 residues. In nucleotides, the CDR3 is TGTGCCAGCAGCTTAGTACGGGTCCCGGCAAAACTGTTTTTT. This translates into CASSLVRVPAKLFF.

The rearrangement uses TRBV5-1 and TRBJ2-5; 10 nucleotides align to TRBD2. Per germline, CDR1 SGHRS and CDR2 YFSETQ. V trimming: 0 bases; J trimming: 4 bases; junction bases outside the gene matches: 6. The CDR3 totals 16 residues. The CDR3 DNA follows: TGCGCCAGCAGCTTGGTCCTAGCGGGGGCGGGAGAGACCCAGTACTTC. This translates into CASSLVLAGAGETQYF.

This clone was counted once. This chain connects TRBV19 to TRBJ2-2; 7 positions match TRBD2. CDR1 LNHDA and CDR2 SQIVND come from the germline V gene (reference sequence). V trimming: 3 bases; J trimming: 5 bases; junction bases outside the gene matches: 6. The CDR3 runs 15 residues. CDR3 DNA sequence: TGTGCCAGTAGTATGGGGACTATGAATACCGGGGAGCTGTTTTTT. Encoded protein: CASSMGTMNTGELFF.

The chain joins TRBV7-6 to TRBJ2-3; a possible D gene is TRBD2 (5 bases). The length of the CDR3 is 17 residues. The germline V gene encodes CDR1 SGHVS and CDR2 FNYEAQ. V lost 1 base and J 4 bases, leaving 18 bases between the germline ends. The CDR3 region is CASSLEPSRLVADTQYF. For the CDR3, the DNA is TGTGCCAGCAGCTTAGAGCCTAGCCGGTTGGTTGCAGATACGCAGTATTTT.

V usage is TRBV27 and J usage is TRBJ1-1; D not resolved. This CDR3 comprises 14 residues. Trimming took off 3 bases at V and 7 bases at J, with 15 bases between the two ends. Germline CDR1 and CDR2: MNHEY and SMNVEV (reference sequence). CDR3 loop: CASSLVGARSEAFF. The CDR3 nucleotides are TGTGCCAGCAGTTTGGTTGGCGCGCGGAGTGAAGCTTTCTTT.

The J gene is TRBJ1-2, the V gene TRBV9; the match to TRBD1 covers 7 bases. The germline V gene has CDR1 SGDLS and CDR2 YYNGEE. The CDR3 has 17 amino acids. Trimming took 2 bases from V and 2 from J; bases not matched to a gene: 12. CDR3 sequence: CASSVLSGGSGNYGYTF. Here the CDR3 DNA reads TGTGCCAGCAGCGTTCTATCAGGGGGATCCGGGAACTATGGCTACACCTTC.

This chain connects TRBV4-3 to TRBJ2-1; 10 bases are a match to TRBD2. The CDR3 sequence is 16 residues long. Germline CDR1 LGHNA, CDR2 YSLEER. V shed 2 bases and J 6 bases; nucleotides not matched to a gene: 7. CDR3 sequence (DNA): TGCGCCAGCAGCCAAATAAGCGGGGGGGCCTTCAATGAGCAGTTCTTC. It codes for CASSQISGGAFNEQFF.

J is TRBJ1-1 and V is TRBV29-1; 7 positions agree with TRBD1. The junction had 14 bases not matched to a gene; V was cut back by 4 bases and J by 0 bases. CDR1 and CDR2 (germline): SQVTM, ANQGSEA. The CDR3 loop spans 17 amino acids. The CDR3 nucleotides read TGCAGCGTTGCCCCCCACAGGGGTCAGAGGATGAACACTGAAGCTTTCTTT. It codes for CSVAPHRGQRMNTEAFF.

Only a few counts were recorded for this clone. J is TRBJ2-1 and V is TRBV6-6; 9 nucleotides line up with TRBD2. V lost 6 bases, J lost 2 bases, and 5 bases stayed unmatched. The germline V gene has CDR1 MNHNY and CDR2 SVGAGI (reference sequence). The CDR3 is 15 residues long. This chain's CDR3 is CASRRIAGAYNEQFF. The CDR3 nucleotides are TGTGCCAGCAGACGAATAGCGGGAGCCTACAATGAGCAGTTCTTC.

This rearrangement joins TRBV5-1 to TRBJ2-3, with 8 bases identical to TRBD2. This CDR3 spans 14 amino acids. Trimming cost V 3 bases and J 4 bases; bases outside gene matches: 4. The germline gives CDR1 SGHRS, CDR2 YFSETQ. CDR3: CASSSGTSSDTQYF. The CDR3 coding sequence is TGCGCCAGCAGCTCCGGGACTAGTTCAGATACGCAGTATTTT. Full variable domain (missing parts from reference TRBV5-1 and TRBJ2-3): KAGVTQTPRYLIKTRGQQVTLSCSPISGHRSVSWYQQTPGQGLQFLFEYFSETQRNKGNFPGRFSGRQFSNSRSEMNVSTLELGDSALYLCASSSGTSSDTQYFGPGTRLTVL.

The chain has TRBV9 and TRBJ2-5; 9 bases are shared with TRBD2. Trimming at V came to 3 bases and at J to 5 bases, leaving 8 bases not matched to a gene. The CDR3 spans 15 residues. CDR1 and CDR2 (germline): SGDLS, YYNGEE. DNA for the CDR3: TGTGCCAGCAGCGCGTTAGCGGGAGCACTGGAGACCCAGTACTTC. Protein product: CASSALAGALETQYF.

This clone was counted a single time. J is TRBJ1-2 and V is TRBV29-1; 7 bases agree with TRBD1. Germline values: CDR1 SQVTM, CDR2 ANQGSEA. The CDR3 is made up of 11 amino acids. The trim removed 1 base at V and 13 bases at J, leaving 6 bases unmatched. The DNA of the CDR3 is TGCAGCGTTGAAGTCCGACAGGGTGTCACCTTC. Translating it yields CSVEVRQGVTF.

The rearrangement joins TRBV7-8 to TRBJ1-1; D might be TRBD1 (6 bases). CDR1 SGHVS and CDR2 FQNEAQ come from the germline V gene. This CDR3 contains 14 residues. Trimming took 6 bases from V and 3 from J, leaving 14 bases between them. CDR3 in DNA: TGTGCCAGCAGGAGGTGGGGGCTGGACACTGAAGCTTTCTTT. Protein sequence: CASRRWGLDTEAFF.

The CDR3 DNA reads as TGCGCCAGCAGCTTGGAAACGGGAGCGAACACCGGGGAGCTGTTTTTT. Protein product: CASSLETGANTGELFF. J is TRBJ2-2 and V is TRBV5-1; D might be TRBD2 (6 bases). The CDR3 is 16 amino acids. Per germline, CDR1 SGHRS and CDR2 YFSETQ. Trimming removed 0 bases at V and 0 bases at J, with 9 bases between.

V is TRBV6-1 and J is TRBJ2-7; D is undetermined. There are 14 residues in the CDR3. The germline V gene has CDR1 MNHNS and CDR2 SASEGT. V was cut by 5 bases and J by 2 bases, with 13 bases left in between. The CDR3 bases are TGTGCCAGCAGTTTGGAGAGGTGGGCCTACGAGCAGTACTTC. As protein: CASSLERWAYEQYF.

The rearrangement links TRBV4-1 to TRBJ1-6; D remains ambiguous. V was shortened by 5 bases and J by 8 bases, with 25 bases between the two germline ends. The CDR3 runs to 18 residues. Germline CDR1 and CDR2: MGHRA and YSYEKL. CDR3 DNA: TGCGCCAGCAGCAACTTCCTACTCCGGGTTTACCGCGATTCACCCCTCCACTTT. Amino acid sequence: CASSNFLLRVYRDSPLHF.

The genes are TRBV5-1 and TRBJ2-1; D is perhaps TRBD1 (6 bases). The CDR3 extends over 14 amino acids. Germline V CDR1 and CDR2: SGHRS, YFSETQ. V lost 4 bases and J lost 4, with 12 bases in between. CDR3 loop: CASSRDIYYNEQFF. In nucleotides, the CDR3 is TGCGCCAGCAGCCGGGACATCTATTACAATGAGCAGTTCTTC.

V and J are TRBV19 and TRBJ2-7; 10 bases line up with TRBD2. CDR3 length: 14 residues. From germline, CDR1 is LNHDA and CDR2 SQIVND (reference sequence). The V and J ends lost 8 bases and 0 bases, in that order; junction bases with no gene match: 4. Here the CDR3 DNA reads TGTGCCAGTCAAACTAGCGGGAACTCCTACGAGCAGTACTTC. Protein product: CASQTSGNSYEQYF. The full variable domain, rest sourced from reference TRBV19 and TRBJ2-7, is DGGITQSPKYLFRKEGQNVTLSCEQNLNHDAMYWYRQDPGQGLRLIYYSQIVNDFQKGDIAEGYSVSREKKESFPLTVTSAQKNPTAFYLCASQTSGNSYEQYFGPGTRLTVT.

The genes are TRBV6-1 and TRBJ2-7; tentative D call: TRBD1 (5 bases). The V end was cut by 2 bases, the J end by 0 bases, with 14 bases between. Per germline, CDR1 MNHNS and CDR2 SASEGT. This CDR3 is built from 16 residues. CDR3 in amino acids: CASSEFAQGTSYEQYF. The CDR3, as DNA: TGTGCCAGCAGTGAATTTGCTCAGGGAACCTCCTACGAGCAGTACTTC.